A single sample gave rise to the 10 T cell receptor beta chains below, sequenced in a study of PD-1 blockade in classical Hodgkin lymphoma. Data came from immunoSEQ multiplex PCR; TCRdb stores just in-frame clones and leaves some out. The sample gives around 100,000 clones, about nine tenths of which show up once; around 3% is in the top ten. Stated time point: cycle 4 day 1 (C4D1), after five to seven weeks of nivolumab. Following autologous stem cell transplantation, relapse occurred in every patient, and exposure to brentuximab vedotin varied. Specimen: peripheral blood mononuclear cells (PBMCs), collected before the fourth cycle of nivolumab. These receptor sequences come from a human donor with classical Hodgkin lymphoma.

This clone has just one count. The chain joins TRBV6-6 to TRBJ1-4, with TRBD1 as a possible D gene (5 bases). The germline V gene has CDR1 MNHNY and CDR2 SVGAGI (reference sequence). This CDR3 has 16 amino acids. The V and J ends lost 0 bases and 8 bases respectively, with 16 bases between them. CDR3 bases: TGTGCCAGCAGTTACTCGCCCCCGGGTTGGGACGAAAAACTGTTTTTT. This translates into CASSYSPPGWDEKLFF.

V gene TRBV20-1 combines with J gene TRBJ2-3; D ambiguous. Germline assignment: CDR1 DFQATT and CDR2 SNEGSKA (reference sequence). The CDR3 consists of 11 residues. Trimming cost V 5 bases and J 4 bases, with 7 bases left between them. In nucleotides, the CDR3 is TGCAGTGCTGTGGGCGCAGATACGCAGTATTTT. This encodes CSAVGADTQYF.

The V gene is TRBV2, the J gene TRBJ2-7; the D is unclear. V was pared by 7 bases and J by 2 bases, with 6 bases between. The CDR3 length is 11 residues. Germline V gene data show CDR1 as SNHLY and CDR2 as FYNNEI. The CDR3 is CASTVTYEQYF. CDR3 coding DNA: TGTGCCAGCACGGTAACCTACGAGCAGTACTTC.

For this clone: This sample also contains other DNA sequences that code for the same CDR3. The chain uses TRBV9 and TRBJ1-3; unclear D gene. Deletions cut 0 bases from V and 8 bases from J, with 3 bases between. This CDR3 is built from 11 residues. The germline gives CDR1 SGDLS, CDR2 YYNGEE. The CDR3 protein is CASSVGDTIYF. As DNA, the CDR3 is TGTGCCAGCAGCGTAGGAGACACCATATATTTT. Full variable domain (missing parts from reference TRBV9 and TRBJ1-3): DSGVTQTPKHLITATGQRVTLRCSPRSGDLSVYWYQQSLDQGLQFLIQYYNGEERAKGNILERFSAQQFPDLHSELNLSSLELGDSALYFCASSVGDTIYFGEGSWLTVV.

This clone was seen once. V and J are TRBV5-6 and TRBJ2-5, with TRBD2 matching over 7 bases. The DNA end is a closer match to TRBJ2-7, so the J assignment may be wrong. Germline CDR1 and CDR2: SGHDT and YYEEEE. There are 15 residues in the CDR3. Here the CDR3 reads CASSSATSVYYEQYF. The CDR3 bases are TGTGCCAGCAGCTCAGCAACTAGCGTCTACTACGAGCAGTACTTC.

J is TRBJ1-2 and V is TRBV5-6; 10 nucleotides match TRBD1. CDR3 length equals 17 residues. V dropped 0 bases and J dropped 4; count of bases not matched to a gene: 9. CDR1 and CDR2 (germline): SGHDT, YYEEEE. CDR3 amino acids: CASSLGTGQGTFYGYTF. The CDR3 DNA is TGTGCCAGCAGCTTGGGTACGGGACAGGGGACTTTCTATGGCTACACCTTC. Supplemented by reference TRBV5-6 and TRBJ1-2, the full variable domain reads DAGVTQSPTHLIKTRGQQVTLRCSPKSGHDTVSWYQQALGQGPQFIFQYYEEEERQRGNFPDRFSGHQFPNYSSELNVNALLLGDSALYLCASSLGTGQGTFYGYTFGSGTRLTVV.

CDR3: CASSLVLGGHNEQFF. The CDR3 nucleotides are TGTGCCAGCAGCTTAGTCCTTGGAGGCCACAATGAGCAGTTCTTC. The J gene is TRBJ2-1, the V gene TRBV7-6; TRBD2 is a possible D gene (5 bases). CDR1 SGHVS and CDR2 FNYEAQ come from the germline V gene. The germline V and J ends were trimmed by 1 base and 5 bases, with 12 bases remaining between them. The CDR3 contains 15 residues. The full variable domain, rest sourced from reference TRBV7-6 and TRBJ2-1, is GAGVSQSPRYKVTKRGQDVALRCDPISGHVSLYWYRQALGQGPEFLTYFNYEAQQDKSGLPNDRFSAERPEGSISTLTIQRTEQRDSAMYRCASSLVLGGHNEQFFGPGTRLTVL.

The chain uses TRBV10-1 and TRBJ2-1; D tentatively reads TRBD1 or TRBD2 (6 bases each). V lost 1 base, J lost 11 bases, and 12 bases lay in between. This CDR3 comprises 13 residues. Germline V gene data show CDR1 as WNHNN and CDR2 as SYGVQD (reference sequence). In DNA form, the CDR3 reads TGCGCCAGCAGTGAGTATCGGGGGCCCAAGCAGTTCTTC. Encoded protein: CASSEYRGPKQFF.

The V and J genes are TRBV6-9 and TRBJ1-4; 9 bases agree with TRBD1. The CDR3 sequence is 16 residues long. J was trimmed by 6 bases and V by 9 bases; bases with no gene match: 14. Germline CDR1 is MNHGY and CDR2 is SVAAGI. CDR3: CARIYPGGTGYEKLFF. The CDR3 region has the DNA TGTGCCAGGATCTACCCAGGGGGGACAGGGTATGAAAAACTGTTTTTT.

The V gene is TRBV7-8, the J gene TRBJ1-3, with 7 bases matching TRBD1. In germline, CDR1 is SGHVS, CDR2 FQNEAQ. J lost 4 bases, V lost 0 bases, and 9 bases had no gene match. CDR3 length: 17 amino acids. CDR3 loop: CASSLAGGASTGNTIYF. CDR3 DNA: TGTGCCAGCAGCTTAGCAGGGGGCGCGTCAACCGGAAACACCATATATTTT.